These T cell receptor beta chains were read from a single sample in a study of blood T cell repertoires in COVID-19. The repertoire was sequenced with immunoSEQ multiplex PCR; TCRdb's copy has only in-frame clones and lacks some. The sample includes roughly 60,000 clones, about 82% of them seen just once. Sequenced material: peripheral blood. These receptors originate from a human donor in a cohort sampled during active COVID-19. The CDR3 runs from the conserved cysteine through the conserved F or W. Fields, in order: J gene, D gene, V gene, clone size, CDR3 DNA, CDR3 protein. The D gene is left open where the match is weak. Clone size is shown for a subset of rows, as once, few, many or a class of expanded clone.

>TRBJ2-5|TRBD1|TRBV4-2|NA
TGTGCCAGCAGCCGCGACAGGGGGCGCCAAGAGACCCAGTACTTC
CASSRDRGRQETQYF
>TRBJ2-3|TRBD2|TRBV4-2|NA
TGTGCCAGCAGAGAGACTAGCGGGGGCACAGATACGCAGTATTTT
CASRETSGGTDTQYF
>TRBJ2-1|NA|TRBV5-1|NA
TGCGCCAGCAGCAGGCTCACGGGGAATGAGCAGTTCTTC
CASSRLTGNEQFF
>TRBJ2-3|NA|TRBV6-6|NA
TGTGCCAGCACTCCCCCGGGACTTAGCACAGATACGCAGTATTTT
CASTPPGLSTDTQYF
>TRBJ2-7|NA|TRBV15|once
TGTGCCACCAGCAGAGGAGTCTACGAGCAGTACTTC
CATSRGVYEQYF
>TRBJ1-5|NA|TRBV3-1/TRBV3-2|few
TGTGCCAGCCTAGCCCCGCGGGGAGGCAATCAGCCCCAGCATTTT
CASLAPRGGNQPQHF
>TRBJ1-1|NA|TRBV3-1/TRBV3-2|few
TGTGCCAGCAGCCAAGCAGGTGAAGCTTTCTTT
CASSQAGEAFF
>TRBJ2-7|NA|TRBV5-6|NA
TGTGCCAGCAGCCGCGGCGGGTCCTACGAGCAGTACTTC
CASSRGGSYEQYF
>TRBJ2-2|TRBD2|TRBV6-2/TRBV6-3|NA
TGTGCCAGCAGCCCTACGACTAGCGGGAGTCCCACCGGGGAGCTGTTTTTT
CASSPTTSGSPTGELFF
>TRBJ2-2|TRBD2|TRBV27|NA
TGTGCCAGCAGTCCCCGGATAGCGGGAGTCAACGGGGAGCTGTTTTTT
CASSPRIAGVNGELFF
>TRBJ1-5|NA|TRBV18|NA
TGTGCCAGCTCCCCCACGGGCGGGAGCAATCAGCCCCAGCATTTT
CASSPTGGSNQPQHF
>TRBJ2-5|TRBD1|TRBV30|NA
TGTGCCTGGGGGGGGACAGGGGGCTTTGAGACCCAGTACTTC
CAWGGTGGFETQYF
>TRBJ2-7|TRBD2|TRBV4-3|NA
TGCGCCAGCAGCCAAGGGGCGGGGGTCAGTTCCTACGAGCAGTACTTC
CASSQGAGVSSYEQYF
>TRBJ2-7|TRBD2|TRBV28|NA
TGTGCCAGCAGTTTTGTCGGGACTAGTTTTGGTTACGAGCAGTACTTC
CASSFVGTSFGYEQYF
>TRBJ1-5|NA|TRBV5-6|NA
TGTGCCAGCAGCTTGCGGAATCAGCCCCAGCATTTT
CASSLRNQPQHF
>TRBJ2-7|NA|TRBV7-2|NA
TGTGCCAGCAGCTCAAACTCTAGAACCGAGCAGTACTTC
CASSSNSRTEQYF
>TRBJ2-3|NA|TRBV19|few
TGTGCCAGTAGTATAGAGAGGATCGGTGGAGATACGCAGTATTTT
CASSIERIGGDTQYF
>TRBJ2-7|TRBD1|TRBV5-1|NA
TGCGCCAGCAGCTTCGGACAGGAAACCTACGAGCAGTACTTC
CASSFGQETYEQYF
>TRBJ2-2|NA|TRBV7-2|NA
TGTGCCAGCAGCTCAACCTATACCGGGGAGCTGTTTTTT
CASSSTYTGELFF
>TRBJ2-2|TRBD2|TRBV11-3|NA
TGTGCCAGCAGCTTTCGAGGTGGGAGGGCCAACACCGGGGAGCTGTTTTTT
CASSFRGGRANTGELFF
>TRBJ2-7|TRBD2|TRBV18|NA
TGTGCCAGCTCACCCCCTAGCGGGAGCAAGAACGAGCAGTACTTC
CASSPPSGSKNEQYF
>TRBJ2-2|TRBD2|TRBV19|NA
TGTGCCAGTAGTTTAGCCGGGAGGACTAGCGGGATACGGGGGACCGGGGAGCTGTTTTTT
CASSLAGRTSGIRGTGELFF
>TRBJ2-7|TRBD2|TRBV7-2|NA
TGTGCCAGCAGCTATAGGACTAGCGGAGGAAGTCCCTACGAGCAGTACTTC
CASSYRTSGGSPYEQYF
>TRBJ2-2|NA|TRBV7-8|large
TGTGCCAGCAGCCCGCGAGGGGAGCTGTTTTTT
CASSPRGELFF
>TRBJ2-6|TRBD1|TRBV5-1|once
TGCGCCAGCAGCTTGGACAGACAGGGGGCTACTGGGGCCAACGTCCTGACTTTC
CASSLDRQGATGANVLTF
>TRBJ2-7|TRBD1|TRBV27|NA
TGTGCCAGCAGCCAGGACAGGACCCCACAAAGGCAGTACTTC
CASSQDRTPQRQYF
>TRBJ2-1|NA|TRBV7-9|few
TGTGCCAGCAGCTTAGTTCTAGGACAGAATGAGCAGTTCTTC
CASSLVLGQNEQFF
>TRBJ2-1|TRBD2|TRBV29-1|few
TGCAGCGTCGCAATCCCGATAGCGGGAGGCTCCTACAATGAGCAGTTCTTC
CSVAIPIAGGSYNEQFF
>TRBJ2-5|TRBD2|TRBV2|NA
TGTGCCAGCAGTGTCAGCGGGAGAGGGGGAGAGACCCAGTACTTC
CASSVSGRGGETQYF
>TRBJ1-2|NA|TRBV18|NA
TGTGCCAGCTCACCCGGGGACACTAACTATGGCTACACCTTC
CASSPGDTNYGYTF
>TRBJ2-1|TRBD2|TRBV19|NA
TGTGCCAGTAATAAGGGACTAGCGGGAAGAGAGCAGTTCTTC
CASNKGLAGREQFF
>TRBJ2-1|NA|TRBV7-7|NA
TGTGCTAGCAGCTTAGAGGCGGGTGAGCAGTTCTTC
CASSLEAGEQFF
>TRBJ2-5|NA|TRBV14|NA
TGTGCCAGCAGCCAAGGCATCCTAAAAACTAGCATTTTTCAAGAGACCCAGTACTTC
CASSQGILKTSIFQETQYF
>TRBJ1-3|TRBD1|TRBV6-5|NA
TGTGCCAGCAGTCGGACAGGGGGTGGAAACACCATATATTTT
CASSRTGGGNTIYF
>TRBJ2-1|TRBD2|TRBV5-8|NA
TGTGCCAGCAGCGTTGGGTGGTTAGCGGGAGGAGATGAGCAGTTCTTC
CASSVGWLAGGDEQFF